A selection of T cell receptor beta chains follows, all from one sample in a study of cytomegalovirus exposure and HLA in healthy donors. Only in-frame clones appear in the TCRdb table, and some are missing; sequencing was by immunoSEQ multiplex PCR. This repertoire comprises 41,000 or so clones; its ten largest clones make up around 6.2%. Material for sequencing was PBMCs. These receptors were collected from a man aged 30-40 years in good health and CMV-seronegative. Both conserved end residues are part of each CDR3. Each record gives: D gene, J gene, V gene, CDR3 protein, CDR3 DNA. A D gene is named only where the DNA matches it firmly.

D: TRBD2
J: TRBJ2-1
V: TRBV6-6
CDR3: CASTEGLAGNEQFF
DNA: TGTGCCAGCACTGAGGGACTAGCAGGCAATGAGCAGTTCTTC

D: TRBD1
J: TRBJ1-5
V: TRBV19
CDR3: CASSKDRGFDQPQHF
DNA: TGTGCCAGTAGTAAGGACAGGGGATTCGATCAGCCCCAGCATTTT

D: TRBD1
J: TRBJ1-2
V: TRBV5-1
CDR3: CASSLAGGGYTF
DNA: TGCGCCAGCAGCTTGGCAGGGGGTGGCTACACCTTC

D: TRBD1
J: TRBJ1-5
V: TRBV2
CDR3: CASRGRQGNNQPQHF
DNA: TGTGCCAGCAGAGGACGACAGGGTAACAATCAGCCCCAGCATTTT

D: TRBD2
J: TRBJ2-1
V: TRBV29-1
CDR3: CSVEGRGLADSYNEQFF
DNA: TGCAGCGTTGAAGGGAGAGGACTAGCGGACTCCTACAATGAGCAGTTCTTC

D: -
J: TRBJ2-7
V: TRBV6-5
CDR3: CASRSGDEQYF
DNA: TGTGCCAGCAGATCCGGGGACGAGCAGTACTTC

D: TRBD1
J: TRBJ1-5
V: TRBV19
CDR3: CASTMTTGAHQAQPQHF
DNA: TGTGCCAGTACCATGACGACAGGGGCCCACCAAGCTCAGCCCCAGCATTTT

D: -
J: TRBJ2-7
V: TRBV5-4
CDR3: CASSSTGILEQYF
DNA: TGTGCCAGCAGCTCCACAGGTATCCTCGAGCAGTACTTC

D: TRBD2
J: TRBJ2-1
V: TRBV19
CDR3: CASSKRTSGGRNEQFF
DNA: TGTGCCAGTAGTAAAAGGACTAGCGGGGGACGCAATGAGCAGTTCTTC

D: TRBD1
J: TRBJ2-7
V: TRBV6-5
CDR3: CASSPTGTGGDEQYF
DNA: TGTGCCAGCAGCCCGACCGGGACAGGAGGGGACGAGCAGTACTTC

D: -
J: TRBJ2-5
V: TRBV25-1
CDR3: CASSALTGQRAAQYF
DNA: TGTGCCAGCAGTGCCTTGACAGGTCAAAGGGCGGCCCAGTACTTC

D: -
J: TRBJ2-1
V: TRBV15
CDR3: CATSRGRVNEQFF
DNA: TGTGCCACCAGCAGAGGCAGGGTCAATGAGCAGTTCTTC

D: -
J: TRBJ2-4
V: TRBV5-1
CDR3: CASSPQGVGAKNIQYF
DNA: TGCGCCAGCAGCCCCCAGGGCGTAGGGGCCAAAAACATTCAGTACTTC

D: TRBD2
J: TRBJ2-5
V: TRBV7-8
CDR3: CASSLAGGRALETQYF
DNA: TGTGCCAGCAGCTTAGCAGGCGGGAGGGCCCTCGAGACCCAGTACTTC

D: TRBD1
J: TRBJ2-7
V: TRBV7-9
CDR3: CASSPAGPRGREQYF
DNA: TGTGCCAGCAGCCCGGCCGGGCCAAGGGGGCGTGAGCAGTACTTC

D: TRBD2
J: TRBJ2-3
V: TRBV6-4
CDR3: CASSDTSGGADTQYF
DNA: TGTGCCAGCAGTGACACTAGCGGGGGGGCAGATACGCAGTATTTT

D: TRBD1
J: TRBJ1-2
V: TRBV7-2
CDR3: CASSLLVRGLGYTF
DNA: TGTGCCAGCAGCTTACTGGTTAGGGGGCTTGGCTACACCTTC

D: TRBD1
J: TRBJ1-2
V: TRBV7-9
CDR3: CASSLATGVTGYTF
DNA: TGTGCCAGCAGCTTAGCGACAGGGGTAACCGGCTACACCTTC

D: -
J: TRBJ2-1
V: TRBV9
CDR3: CASSPEGFF
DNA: TGTGCCAGCAGCCCCGAGGGGTTCTTC

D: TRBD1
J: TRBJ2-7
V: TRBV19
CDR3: CASEIRQGAYEQYF
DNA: TGTGCCAGTGAAATCCGCCAGGGGGCCTACGAGCAGTACTTC

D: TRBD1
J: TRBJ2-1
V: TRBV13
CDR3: CASSLTGGDEQFF
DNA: TGTGCCAGCAGCCTGACAGGGGGCGATGAGCAGTTCTTC

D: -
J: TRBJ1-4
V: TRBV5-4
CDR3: CASSLVVGGSNEKLFF
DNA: TGTGCCAGCAGCTTGGTAGTTGGAGGGAGTAATGAAAAACTGTTTTTT